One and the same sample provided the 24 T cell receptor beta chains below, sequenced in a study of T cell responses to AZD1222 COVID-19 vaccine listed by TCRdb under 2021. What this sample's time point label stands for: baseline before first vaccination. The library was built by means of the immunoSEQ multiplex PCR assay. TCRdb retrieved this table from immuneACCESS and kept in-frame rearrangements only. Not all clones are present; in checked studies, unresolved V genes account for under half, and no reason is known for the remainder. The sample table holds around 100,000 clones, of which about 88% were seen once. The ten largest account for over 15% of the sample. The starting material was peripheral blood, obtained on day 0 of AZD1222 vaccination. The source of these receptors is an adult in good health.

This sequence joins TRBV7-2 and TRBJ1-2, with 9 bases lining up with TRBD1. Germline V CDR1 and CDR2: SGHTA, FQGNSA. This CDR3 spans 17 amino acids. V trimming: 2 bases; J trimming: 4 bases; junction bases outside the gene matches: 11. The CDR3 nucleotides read TGTGCCAGCAGCTTACCGGGACAGGGAGGTGGAGGCTATGGCTACACCTTC. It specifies CASSLPGQGGGGYGYTF. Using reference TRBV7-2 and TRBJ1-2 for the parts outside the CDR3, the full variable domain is GAGVSQSPSNKVTEKGKDVELRCDPISGHTALYWYRQSLGQGLEFLIYFQGNSAPDKSGLPSDRFSAERTGGSVSTLTIQRTQQEDSAVYLCASSLPGQGGGGYGYTFGSGTRLTVV.

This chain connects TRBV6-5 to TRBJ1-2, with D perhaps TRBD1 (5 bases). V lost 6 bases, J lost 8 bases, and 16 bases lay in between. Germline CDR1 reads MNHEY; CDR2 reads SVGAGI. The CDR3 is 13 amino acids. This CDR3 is CASSLSGQGGYTF. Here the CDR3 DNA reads TGTGCCAGCAGCCTGTCGGGGCAGGGCGGCTACACCTTC.

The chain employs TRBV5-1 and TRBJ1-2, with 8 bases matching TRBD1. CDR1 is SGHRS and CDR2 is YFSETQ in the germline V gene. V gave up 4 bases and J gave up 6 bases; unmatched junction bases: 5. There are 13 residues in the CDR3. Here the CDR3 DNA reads TGCGCCAGCAGCCCCGGACAGGGACATGGCTACACCTTC. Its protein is CASSPGQGHGYTF.

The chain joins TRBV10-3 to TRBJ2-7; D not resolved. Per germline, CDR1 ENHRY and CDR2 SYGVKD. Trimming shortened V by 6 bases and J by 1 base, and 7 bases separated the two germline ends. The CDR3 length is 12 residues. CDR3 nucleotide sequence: TGTGCCATCAGCGGGCCTTCCTACGAGCAGTACTTC. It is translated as CAISGPSYEQYF.

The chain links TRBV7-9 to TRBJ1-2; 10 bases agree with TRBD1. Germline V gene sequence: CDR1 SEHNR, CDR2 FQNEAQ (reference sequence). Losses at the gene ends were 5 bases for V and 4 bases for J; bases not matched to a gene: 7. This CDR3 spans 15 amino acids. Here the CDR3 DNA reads TGTGCCAGCAGCGAACGGACAGGGGGTTCCTATGGCTACACCTTC. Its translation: CASSERTGGSYGYTF.

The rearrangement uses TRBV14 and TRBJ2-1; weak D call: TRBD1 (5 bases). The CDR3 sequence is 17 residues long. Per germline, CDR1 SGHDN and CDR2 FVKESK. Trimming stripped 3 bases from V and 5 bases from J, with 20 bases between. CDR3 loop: CASSHFGAKLAHNEQFF. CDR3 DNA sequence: TGTGCCAGCAGCCATTTTGGGGCAAAACTGGCGCACAATGAGCAGTTCTTC.

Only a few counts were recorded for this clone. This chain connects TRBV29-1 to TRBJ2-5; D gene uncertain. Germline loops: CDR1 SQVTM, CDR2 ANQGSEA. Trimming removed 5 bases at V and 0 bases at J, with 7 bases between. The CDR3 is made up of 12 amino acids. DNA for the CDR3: TGCAGCGTTCTGTGGAACCAAGAGACCCAGTACTTC. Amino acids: CSVLWNQETQYF.

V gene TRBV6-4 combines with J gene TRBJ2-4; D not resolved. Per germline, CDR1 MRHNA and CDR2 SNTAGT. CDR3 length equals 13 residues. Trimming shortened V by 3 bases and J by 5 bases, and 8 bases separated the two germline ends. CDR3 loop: CASSETGENIQYF. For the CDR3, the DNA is TGTGCCAGCAGTGAAACTGGAGAAAACATTCAGTACTTC.

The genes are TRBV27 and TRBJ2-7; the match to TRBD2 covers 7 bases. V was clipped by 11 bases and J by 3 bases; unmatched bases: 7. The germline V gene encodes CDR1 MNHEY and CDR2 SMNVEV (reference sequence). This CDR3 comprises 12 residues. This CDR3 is CASGTTLYEQYF. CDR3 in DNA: TGTGCCTCCGGGACTACCCTCTACGAGCAGTACTTC.

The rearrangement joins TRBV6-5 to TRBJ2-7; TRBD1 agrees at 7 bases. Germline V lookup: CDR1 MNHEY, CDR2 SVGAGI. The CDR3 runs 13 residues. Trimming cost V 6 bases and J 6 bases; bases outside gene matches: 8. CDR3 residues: CASSTGATVEQYF. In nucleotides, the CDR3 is TGTGCCAGCAGCACAGGGGCCACCGTCGAGCAGTACTTC.

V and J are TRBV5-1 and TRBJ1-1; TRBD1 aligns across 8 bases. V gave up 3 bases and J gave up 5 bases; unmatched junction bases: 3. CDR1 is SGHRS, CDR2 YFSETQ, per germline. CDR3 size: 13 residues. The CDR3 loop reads CASSSQGGTEAFF. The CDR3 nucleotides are TGCGCCAGCAGCTCACAGGGGGGGACTGAAGCTTTCTTT.

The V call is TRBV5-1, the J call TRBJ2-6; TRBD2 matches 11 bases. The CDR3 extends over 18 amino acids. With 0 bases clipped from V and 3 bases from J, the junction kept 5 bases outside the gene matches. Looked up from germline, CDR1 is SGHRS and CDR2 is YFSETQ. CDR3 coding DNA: TGCGCCAGCAGCTTGGTAGCGGGAGGGCCAGGTGGGGCCAACGTCCTGACTTTC. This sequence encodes CASSLVAGGPGGANVLTF.

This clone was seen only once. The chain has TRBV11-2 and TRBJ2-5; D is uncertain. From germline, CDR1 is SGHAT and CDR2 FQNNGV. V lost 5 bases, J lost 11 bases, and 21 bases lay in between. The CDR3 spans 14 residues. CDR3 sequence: CASSPQETPWKQYF. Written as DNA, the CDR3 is TGTGCCAGCAGCCCCCAGGAAACACCCTGGAAGCAGTACTTC.

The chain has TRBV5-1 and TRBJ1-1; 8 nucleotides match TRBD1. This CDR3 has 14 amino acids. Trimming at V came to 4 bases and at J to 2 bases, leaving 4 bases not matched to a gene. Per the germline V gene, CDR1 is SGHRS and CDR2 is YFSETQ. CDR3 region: CASSQDRANTEAFF. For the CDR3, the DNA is TGCGCCAGCAGCCAGGACAGGGCAAACACTGAAGCTTTCTTT. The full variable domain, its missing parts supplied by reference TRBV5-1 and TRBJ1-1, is KAGVTQTPRYLIKTRGQQVTLSCSPISGHRSVSWYQQTPGQGLQFLFEYFSETQRNKGNFPGRFSGRQFSNSRSEMNVSTLELGDSALYLCASSQDRANTEAFFGQGTRLTVV.

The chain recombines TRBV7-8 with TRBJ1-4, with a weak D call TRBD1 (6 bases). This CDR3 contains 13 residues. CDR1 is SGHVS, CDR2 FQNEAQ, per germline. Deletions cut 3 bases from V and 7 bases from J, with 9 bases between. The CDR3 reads CASSLRTAEKLFF. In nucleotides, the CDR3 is TGTGCCAGCAGCTTGCGGACAGCTGAAAAACTGTTTTTT.

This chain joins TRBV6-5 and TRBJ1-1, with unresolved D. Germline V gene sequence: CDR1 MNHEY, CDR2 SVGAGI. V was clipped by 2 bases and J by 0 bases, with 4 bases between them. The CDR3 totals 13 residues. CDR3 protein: CASSYTVNTEAFF. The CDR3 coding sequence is TGTGCCAGCAGTTACACTGTGAACACTGAAGCTTTCTTT.

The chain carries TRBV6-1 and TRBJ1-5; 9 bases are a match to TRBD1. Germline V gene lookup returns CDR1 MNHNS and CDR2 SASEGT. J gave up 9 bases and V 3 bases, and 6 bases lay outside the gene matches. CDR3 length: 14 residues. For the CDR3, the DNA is TGTGCCAGCAGTGAGGGACAGGGCGTGGGGCCCCAGCATTTT. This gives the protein CASSEGQGVGPQHF.

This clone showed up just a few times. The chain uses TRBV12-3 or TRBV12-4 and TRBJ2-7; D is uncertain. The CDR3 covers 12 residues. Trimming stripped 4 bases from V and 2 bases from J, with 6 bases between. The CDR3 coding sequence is TGTGCCAGCAGTTGGCTCACCTACGAGCAGTACTTC. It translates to CASSWLTYEQYF.

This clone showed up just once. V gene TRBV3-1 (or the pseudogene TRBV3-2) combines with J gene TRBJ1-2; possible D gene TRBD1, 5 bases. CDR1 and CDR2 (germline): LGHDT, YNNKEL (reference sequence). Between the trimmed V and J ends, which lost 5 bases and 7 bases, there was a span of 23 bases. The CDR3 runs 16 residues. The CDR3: CASSSSLGEAPIGYTF. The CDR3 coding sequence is TGTGCCAGCAGCTCGTCACTGGGGGAAGCTCCTATTGGCTACACCTTC.

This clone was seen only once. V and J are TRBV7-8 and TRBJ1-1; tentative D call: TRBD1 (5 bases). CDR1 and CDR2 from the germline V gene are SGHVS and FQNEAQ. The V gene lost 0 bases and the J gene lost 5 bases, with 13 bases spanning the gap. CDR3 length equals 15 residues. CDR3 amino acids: CASSLAGPGRTEAFF. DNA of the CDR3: TGTGCCAGCAGCTTAGCGGGGCCGGGTCGGACTGAAGCTTTCTTT.

For the CDR3, the DNA is TGTGCCAGCAGCCCTGGGACGTTCACCGGGGAGCTGTTTTTT. Its translation: CASSPGTFTGELFF. This sequence joins TRBV7-9 and TRBJ2-2, with D perhaps being TRBD1 or TRBD2 (5 bases each). Trimming left V 5 bases short and J 4 bases short, with 11 bases between. CDR1 and CDR2 from the germline V gene are SEHNR and FQNEAQ (reference sequence). The CDR3 spans 14 residues.

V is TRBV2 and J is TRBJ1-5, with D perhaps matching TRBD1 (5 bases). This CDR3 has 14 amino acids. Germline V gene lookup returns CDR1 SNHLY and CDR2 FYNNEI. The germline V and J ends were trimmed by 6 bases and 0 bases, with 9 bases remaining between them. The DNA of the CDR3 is TGTGCCAGCAGAAGACAGAATAGCAATCAGCCCCAGCATTTT. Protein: CASRRQNSNQPQHF. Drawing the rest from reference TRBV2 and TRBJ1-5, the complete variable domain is EPEVTQTPSHQVTQMGQEVILRCVPISNHLYFYWYRQILGQKVEFLVSFYNNEISEKSEIFDDQFSVERPDGSNFTLKIRSTKLEDSAMYFCASRRQNSNQPQHFGDGTRLSIL.

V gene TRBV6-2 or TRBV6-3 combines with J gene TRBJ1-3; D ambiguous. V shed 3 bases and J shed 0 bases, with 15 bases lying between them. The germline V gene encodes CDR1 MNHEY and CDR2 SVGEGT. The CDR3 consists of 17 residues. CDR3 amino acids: CASSYPLGFSSGNTIYF. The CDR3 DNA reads TGTGCCAGCAGTTATCCACTTGGCTTCAGCTCTGGAAACACCATATATTTT.

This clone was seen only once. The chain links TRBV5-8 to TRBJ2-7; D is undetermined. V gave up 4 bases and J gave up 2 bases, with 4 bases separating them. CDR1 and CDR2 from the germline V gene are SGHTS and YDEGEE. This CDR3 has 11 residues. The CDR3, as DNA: TGTGCCAGCAGCCTTACCTACGAGCAGTACTTC. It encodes CASSLTYEQYF.